The 7 T cell receptor beta chains given below trace back to one sample, sequenced in a study of blood T cell repertoires in COVID-19. Clones were read by immunoSEQ multiplex PCR, and TCRdb kept only the in-frame ones, dropping some. The table has some 350,000 clones, 88% seen once. The source material was peripheral blood. The receptor set was obtained from a woman in her 70s with COVID-19, enrolled during active disease.

The genes are TRBV4-3 and TRBJ1-2; D gene uncertain. The V gene lost 4 bases and the J gene lost 0 bases, with 12 bases spanning the gap. Germline values: CDR1 LGHNA, CDR2 YSLEER. The CDR3 loop spans 15 amino acids. CDR3 DNA sequence: TGCGCCAGCAGCCTAGGACTAACCTCTAACTATGGCTACACCTTC. It encodes CASSLGLTSNYGYTF.

A few counts support this clone. The gene calls are TRBV20-1 and TRBJ2-3, with D possibly matching TRBD1 (5 bases). CDR1 is DFQATT and CDR2 is SNEGSKA in the germline V gene (reference sequence). Trimming shortened V by 3 bases and J by 2 bases, and 9 bases separated the two germline ends. This CDR3 has 13 amino acids. For the CDR3, the DNA is TGCAGTGCTAGTACAGGTTCCACAGATACGCAGTATTTT. This sequence encodes CSASTGSTDTQYF.

V and J are TRBV11-2 and TRBJ1-1; 7 bases fit TRBD1. Germline V CDR1 and CDR2: SGHAT, FQNNGV. The ends lost 4 bases at V and 2 bases at J; junction bases unmatched: 4. The CDR3 is made up of 14 amino acids. CDR3 loop: CASSSRDSNTEAFF. The CDR3 region has the DNA TGTGCCAGCAGCTCCAGGGACAGTAACACTGAAGCTTTCTTT.

The V and J genes are TRBV6-5 and TRBJ2-3; D is possibly TRBD1 (5 bases). V lost 2 bases to trimming and J lost 0 bases, with 6 bases between them. Germline V gene lookup returns CDR1 MNHEY and CDR2 SVGAGI. CDR3 length equals 14 residues. CDR3 residues: CASSYDRSTDTQYF. DNA for the CDR3: TGTGCCAGCAGTTACGACAGAAGCACAGATACGCAGTATTTT.

This chain uses TRBV9 with TRBJ1-3; D gene ambiguous. The CDR3 loop spans 15 amino acids. Germline V gene data show CDR1 as SGDLS and CDR2 as YYNGEE. Trimming removed 4 bases at V and 0 bases at J, with 11 bases between. The CDR3 nucleotides are TGTGCCAGCAGCCCAGGAATAGACTCTGGAAACACCATATATTTT. Its translation is CASSPGIDSGNTIYF.

The chain is built from TRBV30 and TRBJ1-5, with D perhaps TRBD1 (6 bases). Trimming pared 2 bases from V and 5 bases from J, leaving 16 bases between. Germline V gene sequence: CDR1 GTSNPN, CDR2 SVGIG (reference sequence). This CDR3 comprises 15 residues. This chain's CDR3 is CAWSSSGRGHQPQHF. In nucleotides, the CDR3 is TGTGCCTGGAGTTCCTCCGGCAGGGGTCATCAGCCCCAGCATTTT. The full variable domain, rest sourced from reference TRBV30 and TRBJ1-5, is SQTIHQWPATLVQPVGSPLSLECTVEGTSNPNLYWYRQAAGRGLQLLFYSVGIGQISSEVPQNLSASRPQDRQFILSSKKLLLSDSGFYLCAWSSSGRGHQPQHFGDGTRLSIL.

In DNA form, the CDR3 reads TGTGCCACCAGTGATTCGGGGGGCCGCACCGGGGAGCTGTTTTTT. This translates into CATSDSGGRTGELFF. The chain employs TRBV24-1 and TRBJ2-2; D may be TRBD2 (7 bases). This CDR3 is 15 amino acids long. Looked up from germline, CDR1 is KGHDR and CDR2 is SFDVKD. Between the trimmed V and J ends, which lost 2 bases and 4 bases, there was a span of 10 bases.